This is a list of T cell receptor beta chains from one sample in a study of blood T cell repertoires in COVID-19. Sequencing was performed with immunoSEQ multiplex PCR; in TCRdb, only in-frame clones are kept and a portion is missing. The data contain roughly 250,000 clones, roughly 90% of them singletons. The sequenced material came from peripheral blood. These TCRs come from a man younger than 45 with acute or convalescent COVID-19. The CDR3 runs from the conserved cysteine through the conserved F or W. The D gene is left open where the match is weak. Only part of the rows carry a size: once, few, many, or a class if the clone is expanded.

size | D | J | V | CDR3 | DNA
- | TRBD1 | TRBJ1-2 | TRBV18 | CASSPSDRVGYGYTF | TGTGCCAGCTCACCTTCGGACAGGGTGGGCTATGGCTACACCTTC
- | - | TRBJ2-5 | TRBV7-2 | CASSSDTGVGETQYF | TGTGCCAGCAGCTCAGACACAGGAGTTGGGGAGACCCAGTACTTC
- | TRBD1 | TRBJ2-1 | TRBV5-1 | CASSLGTGSSYNEQFF | TGCGCCAGCAGCTTGGGGACAGGGAGCTCCTACAATGAGCAGTTCTTC
- | TRBD1 | TRBJ2-7 | TRBV6-2/TRBV6-3 | CASSYRPGTGASYEQYF | TGTGCCAGCAGTTACCGACCCGGGACAGGGGCCTCCTACGAGCAGTACTTC
- | - | TRBJ2-1 | TRBV5-1 | CASSLEAGYNEQFF | TGCGCCAGCAGCTTGGAGGCAGGCTACAATGAGCAGTTCTTC
- | - | TRBJ1-1 | TRBV13 | CASSRVGQNTEAFF | TGTGCCAGCAGTCGTGTGGGGCAGAACACTGAAGCTTTCTTT
- | TRBD2 | TRBJ2-1 | TRBV6-6 | CASGGGVLNEQFF | TGTGCCAGTGGCGGGGGGGTTCTGAATGAGCAGTTCTTC
once | - | TRBJ2-5 | TRBV2 | CASRQGGLQGARKETQYF | TGTGCCAGCAGGCAGGGCGGATTGCAGGGTGCGCGCAAGGAGACCCAGTACTTC
- | TRBD2 | TRBJ2-3 | TRBV6-4 | CASSVQSGSDTQYF | TGTGCCAGCAGTGTACAAAGCGGGAGTGATACGCAGTATTTT
- | - | TRBJ2-5 | TRBV11-2 | CASSYGPGLGVSEETQYF | TGTGCCAGCAGCTACGGGCCCGGTCTCGGGGTATCGGAAGAGACCCAGTACTTC
- | TRBD2 | TRBJ2-7 | TRBV3-1/TRBV3-2 | CASSPGTTQSYEQYF | TGTGCCAGCAGCCCCGGGACTACTCAGTCCTACGAGCAGTACTTC
- | TRBD1 | TRBJ1-1 | TRBV5-1 | CASSLRGGGGNTEAFF | TGCGCCAGCAGCTTAAGAGGAGGGGGCGGGAACACTGAAGCTTTCTTT
- | TRBD1 | TRBJ2-1 | TRBV7-9 | CASSLGGQGENEQFF | TGTGCCAGCAGCTTGGGGGGACAGGGGGAGAATGAGCAGTTCTTC
- | - | TRBJ2-1 | TRBV6-5 | CASGNGGERNEQFF | TGTGCCAGCGGTAATGGAGGAGAGCGCAATGAGCAGTTCTTC
- | TRBD2 | TRBJ2-3 | TRBV2 | CASSVRREVSDTQYF | TGTGCCAGCAGTGTTAGGCGGGAGGTATCAGATACGCAGTATTTT
- | - | TRBJ2-3 | TRBV12-3/TRBV12-4 | CASTLEGTDTQYF | TGTGCCAGCACCCTAGAAGGCACAGATACGCAGTATTTT
- | - | TRBJ1-2 | TRBV28 | CASSLNYGQTNYGYTF | TGTGCCAGCAGTTTGAATTATGGGCAGACTAACTATGGCTACACCTTC
- | TRBD2 | TRBJ2-3 | TRBV7-9 | CASSTSVAGEDTQYF | TGTGCCAGCAGCACTTCGGTTGCGGGAGAAGATACGCAGTATTTT
- | - | TRBJ1-5 | TRBV14 | CASSQDLGIRGPLNQPQHF | TGTGCCAGCAGCCAAGATCTGGGAATTAGAGGGCCCCTTAATCAGCCCCAGCATTTT
- | - | TRBJ1-5 | TRBV7-2 | CASSLAGVGRNQPQHF | TGTGCCAGCAGCTTAGCAGGGGTGGGTCGTAATCAGCCCCAGCATTTT
- | - | TRBJ1-6 | TRBV4-2 | CASSQDQGEQPLHF | TGTGCCAGCAGCCAAGATCAGGGCGAACAACCCCTCCACTTT
- | TRBD2 | TRBJ2-1 | TRBV18 | CASTSLAGTSYNEQFF | TGTGCCAGCACCTCGCTAGCGGGGACTTCCTACAATGAGCAGTTCTTC
- | TRBD1 | TRBJ1-4 | TRBV5-1 | CASSRTGTNNEKLFF | TGCGCCAGCAGCCGGACAGGGACTAATAATGAAAAACTGTTTTTT
- | TRBD1 | TRBJ1-1 | TRBV6-5 | CASSRGQGEAFF | TGTGCCAGCAGTAGGGGACAGGGTGAAGCTTTCTTT
- | TRBD1 | TRBJ2-7 | TRBV6-5 | CASNQQGMNEQYF | TGTGCCAGCAACCAACAGGGGATGAACGAGCAGTACTTC
- | TRBD1 | TRBJ1-6 | TRBV2 | CASSVNRGDSPLHF | TGTGCCAGCAGTGTTAACAGGGGTGATTCACCCCTCCACTTT
- | TRBD1 | TRBJ1-1 | TRBV5-1 | CASTRTGGNTEAFF | TGCGCCAGCACCCGGACAGGGGGAAACACTGAAGCTTTCTTT
once | - | TRBJ2-1 | TRBV4-2 | CASSLEAGSEYNEQFF | TGTGCCAGCAGCCTCGAAGCGGGTTCGGAGTACAATGAGCAGTTCTTC
- | - | TRBJ2-7 | TRBV10-3 | CAISGVVSYEQYF | TGTGCCATCAGCGGAGTAGTGTCCTACGAGCAGTACTTC
- | TRBD1 | TRBJ1-2 | TRBV28 | CASSPNFGQGNGYTF | TGTGCCAGCAGCCCAAATTTCGGACAGGGGAATGGCTACACCTTC
- | - | TRBJ2-7 | TRBV11-2 | CASSLVNFGRGFPYEQYF | TGTGCCAGCAGCTTAGTAAATTTTGGCAGGGGTTTTCCATACGAGCAGTACTTC
- | TRBD2 | TRBJ2-1 | TRBV19 | CASRLATSSYNEQFF | TGTGCCAGTAGACTAGCGACAAGCTCCTACAATGAGCAGTTCTTC
few | - | TRBJ1-6 | TRBV2 | CASSAPEGYDSPLHF | TGTGCCAGCAGCGCCCCCGAGGGTTACGACTCACCCCTCCACTTT
- | TRBD1 | TRBJ1-5 | TRBV18 | CASSPDRPTDSNQPQHF | TGTGCCAGCTCACCGGACAGGCCAACGGATAGCAATCAGCCCCAGCATTTT
- | TRBD1 | TRBJ1-5 | TRBV19 | CASSTGGRTQPQHF | TGTGCCAGTAGTACAGGGGGGAGGACTCAGCCCCAGCATTTT
- | TRBD1 | TRBJ2-7 | TRBV12-3/TRBV12-4 | CASSLTGAYEQYF | TGTGCCAGCAGTTTGACAGGGGCCTACGAGCAGTACTTC
- | TRBD2 | TRBJ2-7 | TRBV7-8 | CASSFSSGSSYEQYF | TGTGCCAGCAGCTTCTCTAGCGGGAGCTCCTACGAGCAGTACTTC
- | TRBD1 | TRBJ1-4 | TRBV5-1 | CASSIVQGGELFF | TGCGCCAGCAGCATAGTCCAGGGGGGAGAACTGTTTTTT
- | TRBD1 | TRBJ2-7 | TRBV23-1 | CASRGWDRPSYEQYF | TGCGCCAGCAGGGGCTGGGACAGGCCATCCTACGAGCAGTACTTC
- | - | TRBJ1-5 | TRBV4-1 | CASSQESGQGGWPQHF | TGCGCCAGCAGCCAAGAGAGCGGCCAGGGAGGGTGGCCCCAGCATTTT
- | - | TRBJ2-7 | TRBV9 | CASSVVQETYEQYF | TGTGCCAGCAGCGTAGTACAGGAAACCTACGAGCAGTACTTC
- | - | TRBJ2-5 | TRBV5-6 | CASSFGVDQETQYF | TGTGCCAGCAGTTTCGGGGTAGACCAAGAGACCCAGTACTTC
- | - | TRBJ2-7 | TRBV6-6 | CASIRTTSSYEQYF | TGTGCCAGCATCAGGACTACGAGCTCCTACGAGCAGTACTTC
- | TRBD1 | TRBJ1-2 | TRBV7-9 | CASSSDRNPYGYTF | TGTGCCAGCAGCTCGGACAGGAACCCATATGGCTACACCTTC
- | - | TRBJ1-2 | TRBV5-1 | CASSLAGYGYTF | TGCGCCAGCAGCTTGGCCGGCTATGGCTACACCTTC
- | - | TRBJ1-5 | TRBV6-5 | CASRSRDSYQPQHF | TGTGCCAGCAGGTCCCGCGACAGCTATCAGCCCCAGCATTTT
- | - | TRBJ1-4 | TRBV29-1 | CSVAPRGTNEKLFF | TGCAGCGTAGCCCCTAGAGGGACTAATGAAAAACTGTTTTTT
- | - | TRBJ1-1 | TRBV11-2 | CASSPGGPYGEAFF | TGTGCCAGCAGCCCAGGAGGGCCCTACGGTGAAGCTTTCTTT
- | TRBD1 | TRBJ1-1 | TRBV3-1/TRBV3-2 | CASSPGTGRRAFF | TGTGCCAGCAGCCCCGGGACAGGGAGACGGGCTTTCTTT
- | TRBD1 | TRBJ1-2 | TRBV18 | CASSPKGAHYGYTF | TGTGCCAGCTCTCCTAAGGGGGCTCACTATGGCTACACCTTC
- | - | TRBJ1-5 | TRBV6-5 | CASSPAPRSNQPQHF | TGTGCCAGCAGCCCGGCCCCGAGGAGCAATCAGCCCCAGCATTTT